Reported below is one TCR beta chain. The CDR3 is 14 residues long. V shed 1 base, J shed 5 bases, and the junction held 5 bases outside the gene matches. Germline CDR1 reads SGDLS; CDR2 reads YYNGEE. The data belong to a study of beta chain features in type 1 diabetes. Study overall: Age, gender and cell yields were similar between patients and healthy donors.

The whole isolated RNA underwent reverse transcription, so sequencing captured expressed TCRB transcripts. Read counts averaged around 3.9 million for samples of naive, central memory and regulatory T cells. Clones were read by immunoSEQ multiplex PCR, and TCRdb kept only the in-frame ones, dropping some. The repertoire consists of some 900,000 clones, with about a sixth occurring once and the leading ten covering 0.02% to 0.03%. V gene TRBV9 combines with J gene TRBJ2-7; TRBD2 matches 8 bases. The sequenced sample was naive CD4+ T cells from blood. This clonotype was obtained from a woman between 18 and 29 years old in good health. CDR3 residues: CASSVRAGADEQYF. Written as DNA, the CDR3 is TGTGCCAGCAGCGTAAGAGCGGGAGCTGACGAGCAGTACTTC.